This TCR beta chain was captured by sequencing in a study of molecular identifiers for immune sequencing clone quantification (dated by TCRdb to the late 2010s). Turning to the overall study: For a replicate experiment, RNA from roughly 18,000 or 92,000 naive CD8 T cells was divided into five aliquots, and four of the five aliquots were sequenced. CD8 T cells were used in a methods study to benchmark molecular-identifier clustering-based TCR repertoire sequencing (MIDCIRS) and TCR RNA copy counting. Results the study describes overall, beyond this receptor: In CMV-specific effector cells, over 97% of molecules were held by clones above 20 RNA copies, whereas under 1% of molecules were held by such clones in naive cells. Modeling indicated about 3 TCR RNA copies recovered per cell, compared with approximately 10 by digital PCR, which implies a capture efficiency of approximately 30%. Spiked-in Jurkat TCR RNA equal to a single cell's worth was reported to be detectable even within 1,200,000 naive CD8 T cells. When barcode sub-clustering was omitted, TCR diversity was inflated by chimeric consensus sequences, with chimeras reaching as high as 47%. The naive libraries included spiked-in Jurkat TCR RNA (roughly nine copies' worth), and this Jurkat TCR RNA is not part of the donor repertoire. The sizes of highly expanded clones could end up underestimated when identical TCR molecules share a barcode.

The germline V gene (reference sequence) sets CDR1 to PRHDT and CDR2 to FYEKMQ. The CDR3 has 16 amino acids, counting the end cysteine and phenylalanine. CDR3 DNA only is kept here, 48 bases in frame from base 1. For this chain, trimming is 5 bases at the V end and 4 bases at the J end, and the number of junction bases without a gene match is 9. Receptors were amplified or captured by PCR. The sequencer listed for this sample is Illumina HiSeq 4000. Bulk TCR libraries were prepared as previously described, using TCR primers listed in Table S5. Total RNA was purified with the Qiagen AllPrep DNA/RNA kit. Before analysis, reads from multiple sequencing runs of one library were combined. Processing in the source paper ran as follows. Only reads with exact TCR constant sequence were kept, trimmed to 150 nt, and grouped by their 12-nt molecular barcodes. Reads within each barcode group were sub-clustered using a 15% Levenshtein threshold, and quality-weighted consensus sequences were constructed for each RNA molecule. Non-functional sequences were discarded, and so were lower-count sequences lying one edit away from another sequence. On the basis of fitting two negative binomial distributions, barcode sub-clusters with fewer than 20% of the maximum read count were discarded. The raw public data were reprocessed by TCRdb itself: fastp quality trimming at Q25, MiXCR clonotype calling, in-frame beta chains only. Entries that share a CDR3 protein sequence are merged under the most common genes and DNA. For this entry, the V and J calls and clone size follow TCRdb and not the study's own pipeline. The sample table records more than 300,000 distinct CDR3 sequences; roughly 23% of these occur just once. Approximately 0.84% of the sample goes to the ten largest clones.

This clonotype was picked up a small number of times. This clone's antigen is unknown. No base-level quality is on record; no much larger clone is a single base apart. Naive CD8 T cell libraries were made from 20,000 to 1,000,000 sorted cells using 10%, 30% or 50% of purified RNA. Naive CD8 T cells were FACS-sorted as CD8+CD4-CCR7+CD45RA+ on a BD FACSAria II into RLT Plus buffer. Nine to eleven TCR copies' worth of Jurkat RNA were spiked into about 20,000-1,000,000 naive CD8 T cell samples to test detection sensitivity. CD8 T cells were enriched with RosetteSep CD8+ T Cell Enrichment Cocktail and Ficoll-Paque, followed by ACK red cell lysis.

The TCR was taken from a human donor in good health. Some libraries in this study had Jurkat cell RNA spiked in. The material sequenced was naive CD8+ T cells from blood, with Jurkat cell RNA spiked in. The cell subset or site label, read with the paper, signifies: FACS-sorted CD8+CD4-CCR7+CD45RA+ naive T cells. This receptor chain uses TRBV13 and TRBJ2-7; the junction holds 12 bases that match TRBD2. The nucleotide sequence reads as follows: TGTGCCAGCAGCCTAAAGACTAGCGGGAGTCGGTACGAGCAGTACTTC. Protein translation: CASSLKTSGSRYEQYF.